The next 6 T cell receptor beta chains were all read from a single sample in a study of read filtering for tumor transcriptome and immune sequencing. The library was built from roughly 400 ng RNA with molecular barcoded adaptors for alpha/delta and beta/gamma chains. In TCRdb, the reads were re-called with MiXCR into one record per CDR3 protein. The sample includes roughly 38,000 distinct CDR3 sequences, about 13% of them seen just once. What was sequenced was a population of CD138-negative cells sorted from bone marrow. All receptors derive from a donor over 35 with multiple myeloma.

In this sample, this clonotype turned up many times. This sequence joins TRBV12-3 or TRBV12-4 and TRBJ2-2; possible D gene TRBD2, 5 bases. The CDR3 has 14 amino acids. V was cut by 6 bases and J by 4 bases, with 12 bases left in between. The DNA for the CDR3 is TGTGCCAGCAGCCAAATTGGAGGCACCGGGGAGCTGTTTTTT. Translation: CASSQIGGTGELFF.

This clonotype was observed at least ten times. The chain couples TRBV6-5 to TRBJ2-3; 7 nucleotides agree with TRBD1. This CDR3 has 16 amino acids. The V segment lost 0 bases and the J segment 1 base; nucleotides outside the gene matches: 4. The germline V gene has CDR1 MNHEY and CDR2 SVGAGI. The CDR3 loop is CASSYSRQGRTDTQYF. CDR3 sequence (DNA): TGTGCCAGCAGTTACTCGAGACAGGGCCGCACAGATACGCAGTATTTT.

This chain joins TRBV11-1 and TRBJ2-3, with 9 bases matching TRBD1. The CDR3 extends over 15 amino acids. The junction had 12 bases not matched to a gene; V was cut back by 5 bases and J by 9 bases. Germline V gene data show CDR1 as SGHAT and CDR2 as FQDESV (reference sequence). CDR3 sequence (DNA): TGTGCCAGCAGCGACCGGGACAGGGTCTCCGGGACGCAGTATTTT. It is translated as CASSDRDRVSGTQYF.

This clonotype was observed many times. The germline gene is not matched at one end of the junction; a read error may be the cause. The chain is built from TRBV10-3 and TRBJ2-1; D uncertain. Germline V gives CDR1 ENHRY, CDR2 SYGVKD. This CDR3 region has 12 residues. CDR3 sequence: CAFSDGPNEQFF. DNA for the CDR3: TGTGCCTTCAGTGACGGACCGAATGAGCAGTTCTTC.

This clonotype was detected ten times or more. The rearrangement links TRBV6-5 to TRBJ1-6, with 9 bases lining up with TRBD1. Germline-derived CDR1 and CDR2 are MNHEY and SVGAGI. The CDR3 length is 14 residues. Germline trimming cut 5 bases from V and 10 bases from J; bases unmatched to any gene: 6. CDR3 amino acids: CASSTGGRRSPLHF. The CDR3 DNA reads TGTGCCAGCAGTACAGGGGGCCGACGATCACCCCTCCACTTT.

This clonotype is labeled as medium-sized. The chain combines TRBV28 with TRBJ2-1, with 11 bases identical to TRBD1. V was clipped by 3 bases and J by 8 bases; unmatched bases: 6. Germline CDR1 and CDR2: MDHEN and SYDVKM. The CDR3 runs to 15 residues. This chain's CDR3 is CASSFWTGGPDEQFF. As DNA, the CDR3 is TGTGCCAGCAGTTTCTGGACAGGGGGCCCAGATGAGCAGTTCTTC.